This T cell receptor beta chain was identified during a study of T-cell reconstitution after alpha-beta-depleted transplantation in children (dated by TCRdb to about 2016). Describing the broader study: T-cell immune reconstitution after TCRalphabeta/CD19-depleted allogeneic hematopoietic cell transplantation in children was quantitatively tracked in the study by means of TCR repertoire profiling. Summary of the overall study and its limitations: Hyperexpanded clone frequencies declined over subsequent months; after one year, T-cell counts and TCRbeta diversity were mostly attributed to newly produced T cells. In some patients, high TCRbeta diversity at day 60 was attributed to recipient T cells and intrathymic progenitors that had survived conditioning. The apparently early recovery of alphabetaT-cell counts about two months after transplant reportedly depended on only several hundred rapidly expanded clones that came from non-depleted graft cells.

The library was built by means of PCR. Instrument used: Illumina HiSeq 2500. To normalize quantification of the TCRbeta repertoire, the TCR libraries were built with molecular barcoding that relied on unique molecular identifiers. The public reads were reprocessed in TCRdb via fastp at Q25 and MiXCR, keeping in-frame beta chains. Duplicate CDR3 protein sequences are folded into a single record with the most common DNA and genes. Here the sample has about 980,000 distinct CDR3 sequences; roughly 31% occur a single time. About 28% of the sample rests with the top ten. Sample treatment or condition, as interpreted from the label and publication: allogeneic hematopoietic cell transplantation with graft depleted of TCRalphabeta T cells and CD19 B cells. Transplant recipients were children who received TCRalphabeta/CD19-depleted allogeneic hematopoietic cell grafts. As regards this clonotype: What antigen it recognizes has not been identified. No base qualities exist here, and no much larger clone lies one base off it.

After removal of 5 bases from V and 9 bases from J, the junction retains 13 bases not matched to a gene. As encoded in the germline V gene (reference sequence), CDR1 is SEHNR while CDR2 is FQNEAQ. The CDR3 runs 14 residues from the cysteine to the phenylalanine. Solely the CDR3 DNA is kept, with 42 bases framed from the first base. The TCR originated in a boy under two years old who had a stem cell transplant for SCID, so the T cells may come from the graft donor. The sequencing here drew on PBMCs, mostly from graft donor cells, taken 360 days after TCRalphabeta/CD19-depleted stem cell transplant. Here the chain combines TRBV7-9 and TRBJ2-7, with 7 central nucleotides matching TRBD1. CDR3 sequence: CASSPGQAVAVQYF. At the DNA level, the sequence is TGTGCCAGCAGCCCCGGACAGGCGGTTGCCGTGCAGTACTTC.